This paragraph reports one T cell receptor (beta chain). Generated by immunoSEQ multiplex PCR, the TCRdb table keeps only in-frame clones and is missing some. The repertoire holds nearly 70,000 clones, with roughly nine tenths as singletons. The CDR3 runs 16 residues. V lost 2 bases, J lost 8 bases, and 12 bases stayed unmatched. Germline CDR1 reads MNHNY; CDR2 reads SVGAGI (reference sequence). The data stem from a study of technical replicates of blood from a handful of donors. The sequence came from a human donor in good health. Some clones in this sample may be carry-over from other donors' samples. The source material was PBMCs. This chain uses TRBV6-6 with TRBJ1-2; 9 bases fit TRBD1. The DNA of the CDR3 is TGTGCCAGCAGTTACGCCCTGGGACAGGGATATGGGGGCTACACCTTC. Protein: CASSYALGQGYGGYTF.